Shown below are 18 T cell receptor beta chains from a single sample sequenced in a study of blood T cell repertoires in COVID-19. Repertoires were generated with immunoSEQ multiplex PCR, while TCRdb's copy carries only in-frame clones and drops some. The top ten clones hold approximately 2.6% of a sample with roughly 160,000 clones, roughly four fifths of them seen once. The source material was peripheral blood. These TCRs come from an elderly woman with COVID-19, enrolled during active disease.

This chain's CDR3 is CASSLTDRVMGANVLTF. The CDR3 bases are TGTGCCAGCAGCTTAACGGACAGGGTTATGGGGGCCAACGTCCTGACTTTC. The chain employs TRBV7-3 and TRBJ2-6; 8 bases match TRBD1. Germline lookup yields CDR1 SGHTA and CDR2 FQGTGA. The CDR3 length is 17 residues. The V and J ends lost 0 bases and 4 bases, in that order; junction bases with no gene match: 5.

CDR3 loop: CASSPLLGLAGRTDTQYF. Written as DNA, the CDR3 is TGTGCCAGCAGTCCACTCTTGGGACTAGCGGGTCGCACAGATACGCAGTATTTT. V is TRBV6-2 or TRBV6-3 and J is TRBJ2-3; 12 bases are shared with TRBD2. There are 18 residues in the CDR3. Per the germline V gene, CDR1 is MNHEY and CDR2 is SVGEGT. V was clipped by 5 bases and J by 1 base; unmatched bases: 10.

J is TRBJ2-7 and V is TRBV7-9; 7 positions match TRBD1. This CDR3 has 15 amino acids. Germline assignment: CDR1 SEHNR and CDR2 FQNEAQ (reference sequence). Trimming at V came to 5 bases and at J to 1 base, leaving 8 bases not matched to a gene. For the CDR3, the DNA is TGTGCCAGCAGCCGATGGACAGGAGTTTCCTACGAGCAGTACTTC. It is translated as CASSRWTGVSYEQYF.

This rearrangement joins TRBV27 to TRBJ2-7; TRBD1 might be the D (6 bases). There are 14 residues in the CDR3. CDR1 and CDR2 (germline): MNHEY, SMNVEV (reference sequence). Between the trimmed V and J ends, which lost 5 bases and 2 bases, there was a span of 13 bases. The CDR3 protein is CASSPYRAPYEQYF. For the CDR3, the DNA is TGTGCCAGCAGTCCGTACAGGGCCCCCTACGAGCAGTACTTC.

The chain employs TRBV6-1 and TRBJ2-1; 7 bases map to TRBD2. The CDR3 loop spans 17 amino acids. V was pared by 3 bases and J by 0 bases, with 8 bases of the junction left unmatched. In germline, CDR1 is MNHNS, CDR2 SASEGT. The CDR3 sequence: CASSESRGGSSYNEQFF. In DNA form, the CDR3 reads TGTGCCAGCAGTGAGTCTCGCGGCGGGAGCTCCTACAATGAGCAGTTCTTC.

The table lists this clone with a count of one. The chain carries TRBV6-1 and TRBJ2-5, with TRBD1 matching over 8 bases. The CDR3 covers 15 residues. V lost 1 base and J lost 5; bases outside the gene matches: 6. Germline V gene sequence: CDR1 MNHNS, CDR2 SASEGT. This CDR3 is CASSEVQGVWETQYF. The CDR3 bases are TGTGCCAGCAGTGAAGTACAGGGGGTATGGGAGACCCAGTACTTC.

The rearrangement links TRBV7-3 to TRBJ2-7; the match to TRBD2 covers 7 bases. Germline V gives CDR1 SGHTA, CDR2 FQGTGA. V was clipped by 3 bases and J by 2 bases; unmatched bases: 4. The CDR3 has 14 amino acids. The CDR3 is CASSLGAGAYEQYF. As DNA, the CDR3 is TGTGCCAGCAGCTTGGGTGCGGGGGCCTACGAGCAGTACTTC.

This clone was seen once. The chain joins TRBV19 to TRBJ1-2, with a weak D call TRBD1 (6 bases). V lost 4 bases to trimming and J lost 4 bases, with 10 bases between them. CDR1 is LNHDA and CDR2 is SQIVND in the germline V gene (reference sequence). The CDR3 totals 13 residues. The DNA for the CDR3 is TGTGCCAGTAGTAAGGACAGAAGCTATGGCTACACCTTC. It encodes CASSKDRSYGYTF.

The chain employs TRBV27 and TRBJ1-5; the D is unclear. The CDR3 consists of 13 residues. From germline, CDR1 is MNHEY and CDR2 SMNVEV (reference sequence). Trimming removed 3 bases from V and 2 bases from J, with 5 bases in between. The CDR3 reads CASSFLGNQPQHF. In nucleotides, the CDR3 is TGTGCCAGCAGTTTTTTAGGCAATCAGCCCCAGCATTTT.

The chain joins TRBV4-1 to TRBJ2-4, with TRBD2 as a possible D gene (6 bases). Between the trimmed V and J ends, which lost 0 bases and 1 base, there was a span of 22 bases. This CDR3 region has 20 residues. CDR1 and CDR2 from the germline V gene are MGHRA and YSYEKL. For the CDR3, the DNA is TGCGCCAGCAGCCAAGATGACGGGGGATCAACGCTTCGCGCCAAAAACATTCAGTACTTC. This codes for CASSQDDGGSTLRAKNIQYF.

The chain combines TRBV15 with TRBJ2-7; 8 nucleotides align to TRBD1. The germline V gene has CDR1 LNHNV and CDR2 YYDKDF (reference sequence). The CDR3 covers 15 residues. Losses at the gene ends were 1 base for V and 4 bases for J; bases not matched to a gene: 6. CDR3 region: CATSRAGQGQYEQYF. For the CDR3, the DNA is TGTGCCACCAGCAGAGCTGGACAGGGCCAATACGAGCAGTACTTC.

V usage is TRBV27 and J usage is TRBJ2-7; the match to TRBD2 covers 8 bases. V was clipped by 2 bases and J by 3 bases; unmatched bases: 6. Germline V gene sequence: CDR1 MNHEY, CDR2 SMNVEV (reference sequence). The CDR3 covers 15 residues. The CDR3 spells CASSLIPGGVYEQYF. The CDR3 region has the DNA TGTGCCAGCAGTTTAATTCCCGGGGGGGTCTACGAGCAGTACTTC.

The chain carries TRBV5-6 and TRBJ2-2; 8 bases line up with TRBD2. This CDR3 is 16 amino acids long. Germline assignment: CDR1 SGHDT and CDR2 YYEEEE. The trim removed 4 bases at V and 0 bases at J, leaving 5 bases unmatched. The CDR3 sequence: CASSSGGTANTGELFF. DNA for the CDR3: TGTGCCAGCAGCAGCGGGGGAACCGCGAACACCGGGGAGCTGTTTTTT.

This rearrangement joins TRBV12-3 or TRBV12-4 to TRBJ1-1; D possibly corresponds to TRBD1 (6 bases). Trimming shortened V by 1 base and J by 4 bases, and 7 bases separated the two germline ends. The CDR3 sequence is 13 residues long. CDR3 sequence (DNA): TGTGCCAGCAGTTTAGAACAGGGCACTGAAGCTTTCTTT. It is translated as CASSLEQGTEAFF.

This chain connects TRBV5-1 to TRBJ2-3; TRBD2 aligns across 11 bases. The CDR3 consists of 17 residues. CDR1 and CDR2 from the germline V gene are SGHRS and YFSETQ. V gave up 0 bases and J gave up 3 bases; unmatched junction bases: 6. DNA for the CDR3: TGCGCCAGCAGCTTGGGGCGTATAGCGGGAGGGACAGATACGCAGTATTTT. Its translation is CASSLGRIAGGTDTQYF.

For the CDR3, the DNA is TGTGCCATCAGTGACACCGCAGGGGCGGGCTATGGCTACACCTTC. It translates to CAISDTAGAGYGYTF. The chain recombines TRBV10-3 with TRBJ1-2; tentatively, D is TRBD1 (6 bases). Germline loops: CDR1 ENHRY, CDR2 SYGVKD. CDR3 length: 15 residues. V lost 3 bases and J lost 4, with 15 bases in between.

J is TRBJ1-5 and V is TRBV28; the match to TRBD1 covers 8 bases. The CDR3 length is 15 residues. Germline V gene sequence: CDR1 MDHEN, CDR2 SYDVKM. The J segment lost 9 bases and the V segment lost 3 bases, leaving 10 bases of the junction unmatched. CDR3 nucleotide sequence: TGTGCCAGCAGTTTCGAAGGGACAGGCAGCCGGCCCCAGCATTTT. Protein sequence: CASSFEGTGSRPQHF. The entire variable domain, with the rest obtained from reference TRBV28 and TRBJ1-5, is as follows: DVKVTQSSRYLVKRTGEKVFLECVQDMDHENMFWYRQDPGLGLRLIYFSYDVKMKEKGDIPEGYSVSREKKERFSLILESASTNQTSMYLCASSFEGTGSRPQHFGDGTRLSIL.

This clone was counted only a few times. The genes are TRBV6-2 or TRBV6-3 and TRBJ2-3, with 14 bases identical to TRBD2. The V and J ends lost 5 bases and 0 bases, in that order; junction bases with no gene match: 7. The CDR3 is 18 amino acids. The germline V gene encodes CDR1 MNHEY and CDR2 SVGEGT. The CDR3 bases are TGTGCCAGCAGTCTTCCGGGACTAGCGGGGGCGAGCACAGATACGCAGTATTTT. This gives the protein CASSLPGLAGASTDTQYF.